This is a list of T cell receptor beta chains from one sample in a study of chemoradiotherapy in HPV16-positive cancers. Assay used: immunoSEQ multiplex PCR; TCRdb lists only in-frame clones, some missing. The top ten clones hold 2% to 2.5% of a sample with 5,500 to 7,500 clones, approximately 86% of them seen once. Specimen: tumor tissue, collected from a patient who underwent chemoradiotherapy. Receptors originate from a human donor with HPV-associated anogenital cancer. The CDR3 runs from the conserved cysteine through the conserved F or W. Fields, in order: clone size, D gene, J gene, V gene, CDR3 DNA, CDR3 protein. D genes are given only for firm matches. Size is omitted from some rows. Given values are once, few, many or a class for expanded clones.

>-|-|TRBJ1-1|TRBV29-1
TGCAGCGTTGATACTGGGGCCGAAGCTTTCTTT
CSVDTGAEAFF
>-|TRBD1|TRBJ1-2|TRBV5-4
TGTGCCAGCAGCACACCGACGGACAGGGTTTCTTATGGCTACACCTTC
CASSTPTDRVSYGYTF
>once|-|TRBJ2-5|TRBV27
TGTGCCAGCAGTTTATCATGGGGGACTGGAGAGACCCAGTACTTC
CASSLSWGTGETQYF
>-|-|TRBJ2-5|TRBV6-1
TGTGCCAGCAGTGAAGCCCCGGGGATAGCGCAAGGGACCCAGTACTTC
CASSEAPGIAQGTQYF
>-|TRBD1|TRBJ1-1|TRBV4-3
TGCGCCAGCAGCCAAGAGGTTACAGGGGGATTGAACACTGAAGCTTTCTTT
CASSQEVTGGLNTEAFF
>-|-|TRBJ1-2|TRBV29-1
TGCAGCGTGGACCTTGACAGAGGTGGCTACACCTTC
CSVDLDRGGYTF
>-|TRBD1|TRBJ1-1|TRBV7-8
TGTGCCAGCAGCTTAGGGGCAGGGGGGGTTATGAACACTGAAGCTTTCTTT
CASSLGAGGVMNTEAFF
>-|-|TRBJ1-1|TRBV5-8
TGTGCCAGCAGCTTGGATAGGGGATCCACTGAAGCTTTCTTT
CASSLDRGSTEAFF
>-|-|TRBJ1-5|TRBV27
TGTGCCAGCAGTTTTTTAGGGGGACAGCCCCAGCATTTT
CASSFLGGQPQHF
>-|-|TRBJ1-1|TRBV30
TGTGCCTGGAGTCGTAGGGGCCGGGTTGAAGCTTTCTTT
CAWSRRGRVEAFF
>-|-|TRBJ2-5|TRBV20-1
TGCAGTGCTACACTCCAAGAGACCCAGTACTTC
CSATLQETQYF
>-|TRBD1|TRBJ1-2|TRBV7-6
TGTGCCAGCAGCTTAGGGGACAGGGGGCAAGGTGGCTACACCTTC
CASSLGDRGQGGYTF
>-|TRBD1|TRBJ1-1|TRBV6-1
TGTGCCTCCAGGGGGCGCGGCACTGAAGCTTTCTTT
CASRGRGTEAFF
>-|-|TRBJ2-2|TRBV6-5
TGTGCCAGCACTACAATTACCGGGGAGCTGTTTTTT
CASTTITGELFF
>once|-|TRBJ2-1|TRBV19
TGTGCCAGTAGTATAGTGGAGGGGGCTGGTGAGCAGTTCTTC
CASSIVEGAGEQFF
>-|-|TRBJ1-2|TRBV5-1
TGCGCCAGCAGGGAAGAGGCAGCTAACTATGGCTACACCTTC
CASREEAANYGYTF
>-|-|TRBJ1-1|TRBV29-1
TGCAGCAGCGGGTTGGTCGTGAACACTGAAGCTTTCTTT
CSSGLVVNTEAFF
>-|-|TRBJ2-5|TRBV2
TGTGCCAGCAGAGTAACGGACGGACCAATGCAAGAGACCCAGTACTTC
CASRVTDGPMQETQYF
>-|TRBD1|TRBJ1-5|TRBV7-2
TGTGCCAGCAGCCCCGGGGGACAGCAGCCCCAGCATTTT
CASSPGGQQPQHF
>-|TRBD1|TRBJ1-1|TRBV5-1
TGCGCCAGCAGCACGGACAGGGCTGACACTGAAGCTTTCTTT
CASSTDRADTEAFF
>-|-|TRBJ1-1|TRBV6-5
TGTGCCAGCAGTTACTCGCCTCTTCCGGGCACTGAAGCTTTCTTT
CASSYSPLPGTEAFF
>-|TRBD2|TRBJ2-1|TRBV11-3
TGTGCCAGCAGCTTAACGGGAGGCTCCTACAATGAGCAGTTCTTC
CASSLTGGSYNEQFF
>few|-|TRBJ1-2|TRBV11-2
TGTGCCAGCAGCTCAATCCGAGTTCCTAACTATGGCTACACCTTC
CASSSIRVPNYGYTF
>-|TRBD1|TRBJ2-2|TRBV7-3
TGTGCCAGCAGCTTAGGAGGACAGGGGGCCACCGGGGAGCTGTTTTTT
CASSLGGQGATGELFF